This T cell receptor beta chain was recovered during a study of T cell repertoires in cytomegalovirus infection (dated by TCRdb to about 2019). Background for the entire study: The HLA type of each donor mattered for the analysis, because public TCR beta signatures pointed to carriage of CMV infection along with the matching HLA type. Study-level results and caveats: The ex vivo response was dominated by HLA-C-restricted CMV-specific TCR beta clonotypes, which also provided the single most frequent clonotype in two of eight donors. Carriers of CMV infection plus the relevant HLA type were discriminated by the cumulative frequency of public TCR beta family members in the study cohort and in an independent approximately 340-donor cohort.

Sequencer: Illumina HiSeq 1500. TCRdb passed the public sequencing reads through fastp at Q25 and MiXCR, retaining productive beta sequences. Rows are combined by CDR3 protein, so each entry shows the most common genes and DNA. The table for this sample lists roughly 230,000 distinct CDR3 sequences; under 8.5% of them were counted only once. Around 6.5% of the sample belongs to the ten largest clones. There are many counts of this clonotype. Its antigen specificity is not known. No much larger clone is present one base from it, and per-base qualities are unavailable. Spanning cysteine to phenylalanine, the CDR3 consists of 12 amino acids. Only CDR3 DNA remains: 36 bases, in frame from the first base. V is shortened by 0 bases, J by 7 bases, and the region joining them spans 7 bases. CDR1 and CDR2 are read off the germline V gene as SGHRS and YFSETQ.

The clonotype originates from a human donor in good health (CMV status not recorded). Some clones in this sample may be carry-over from other donors' samples. The rearranged segments are TRBV5-1 and TRBJ1-1, with no reliable assignment of the D segment. Sequencing was carried out using PBMCs. The CDR3 is CASSLAEGEAFF. Read as DNA, the sequence is TGCGCCAGCAGCTTGGCCGAGGGTGAAGCTTTCTTT.